This T cell receptor (beta chain) is drawn from a study of blood T cell repertoires in COVID-19. Participant reports of clinical history set cohort assignment. Per the germline V gene, CDR1 is SQVTM and CDR2 is ANQGSEA. The CDR3 length is 15 residues. V lost 6 bases to trimming and J lost 3 bases; unmatched junction nucleotides: 8. Profiled with immunoSEQ multiplex PCR; TCRdb holds only in-frame clones, not every one. The sample contains approximately 320,000 clones, roughly 89% of which appear only once. The rearrangement uses TRBV29-1 and TRBJ2-7; TRBD2 agrees at 13 bases. This TCR came from a woman in her late teens or twenties who had recovered from COVID-19. The sequenced sample consisted of PBMCs or T cells enriched from blood (not recorded which). CDR3 DNA sequence: TGCAGCGTGGATGGACTAGCGGGGGAGAACTACGAGCAGTACTTC. It encodes CSVDGLAGENYEQYF.